This is a list of T cell receptor beta chains from one sample in a study of cytomegalovirus exposure and HLA in healthy donors. The repertoire was sequenced with immunoSEQ multiplex PCR; TCRdb's copy has only in-frame clones and lacks some. The sample lists about 130,000 clones, approximately 84% occurring once. Sequencing was carried out using PBMCs. Source of these receptors: a man aged 30-40 years in good health and CMV-seropositive. CDR3s include the opening cysteine and the closing phenylalanine or tryptophan. The D gene is left open where the match is weak. Only part of the rows carry a size: once, few, many, or a class if the clone is expanded.

TRBD1	TRBV7-9	TRBJ2-7	-	TGTGCCAGCCTGAAGGGTACCTCGGACAGGAGCCTCTCCTACGAGCAGTACTTC	CASLKGTSDRSLSYEQYF
TRBD2	TRBV7-2	TRBJ2-3	-	TGTGCCAGCAGCCTACGGGGAGCGGGGTCCACAGATACGCAGTATTTT	CASSLRGAGSTDTQYF
TRBD2	TRBV5-1	TRBJ2-7	-	TGCGCCAGCAGCCTAGCGGGAGTAGGGTACGAGCAGTACTTC	CASSLAGVGYEQYF
-	TRBV14	TRBJ2-7	-	TGTGCCAGCAGCCAAAGTACGGGACGGGGGTCCTACGAGCAGTACTTC	CASSQSTGRGSYEQYF
TRBD1	TRBV6-5	TRBJ2-5	-	TGTGCCAGCAGTTACTCGTGGGACAGGCGAGAGACCCAGTACTTC	CASSYSWDRRETQYF
TRBD2	TRBV4-1	TRBJ2-3	once	TGCGCCAGCAGCCAAGGTACGGGACTAGCGTTGAGCACAGATACGCAGTATTTT	CASSQGTGLALSTDTQYF
TRBD1	TRBV13	TRBJ2-1	-	TGTGCCAGCAGCACGACGGGACAGGTCAGGGATGAGCAGTTCTTC	CASSTTGQVRDEQFF
-	TRBV5-1	TRBJ2-2	-	TGCGCCAGCAGCCCCTCGGCGAGCGCGAACACCGGGGAGCTGTTTTTT	CASSPSASANTGELFF
TRBD1	TRBV18	TRBJ1-2	-	TGTGCCAGCTCACCACGATCGGGACAGGGCGGGGGCTACACCTTC	CASSPRSGQGGGYTF
TRBD1	TRBV11-2	TRBJ1-1	-	TGTGCCAGCAGCTTAGCAGGGGGGAGAGCTGAAGCTTTCTTT	CASSLAGGRAEAFF
-	TRBV6-6	TRBJ2-3	-	TGTGCCAGCAGTTACTCGACTCCTAGCACAGATACGCAGTATTTT	CASSYSTPSTDTQYF
-	TRBV25-1	TRBJ2-2	once	TGTGCCAGCAGTGAATGGACAGCCGTGAAAAGTACCGGGGAGCTGTTTTTT	CASSEWTAVKSTGELFF
-	TRBV30	TRBJ2-7	-	TGTGCCTGGAGTGACCAAAAGCGGGCGTACTTC	CAWSDQKRAYF
TRBD1	TRBV19	TRBJ2-1	few	TGTGCCAGTTTAGCGGGACAGGGGGCGAATGAGCAGTTCTTC	CASLAGQGANEQFF
-	TRBV5-6	TRBJ1-5	once	TGTGCCAGCAGCTTGGGGGAGAGGCCCCAGCATTTT	CASSLGERPQHF
TRBD2	TRBV5-1	TRBJ2-7	-	TGCGCCAGCAGCCCCACCAGCGGGAGTAGCCACGAGCAGTACTTC	CASSPTSGSSHEQYF
TRBD2	TRBV5-4	TRBJ2-5	-	TGTGCCAGCACCATCCATGGGGGAGGGGAGACCCAGTACTTC	CASTIHGGGETQYF
TRBD1	TRBV28	TRBJ1-4	-	TGTGCCAGCAGTTTCCCCGGACAGGGTGGTGAAAAACTGTTTTTT	CASSFPGQGGEKLFF
-	TRBV30	TRBJ2-7	-	TGTGCCTGGAGTGTACCCGGAGCACGGCCCTACGAGCAGTACTTC	CAWSVPGARPYEQYF
TRBD1	TRBV7-8	TRBJ1-4	-	TGTGCCAGCAGCTCAGGGGGTGTTAATGAAAAACTGTTTTTT	CASSSGGVNEKLFF
-	TRBV9	TRBJ1-4	-	TGTGCCAGCAGCGAGAGGGCCCGGCGGCCTATAGGGGAAAAACTGTTTTTT	CASSERARRPIGEKLFF
-	TRBV25-1	TRBJ1-4	few	TGTGCCAGCAATCTAGGAAATGAAAAACTGTTTTTT	CASNLGNEKLFF
TRBD2	TRBV27	TRBJ2-1	-	TGTGCCAGCAGGTCCGTATGGCTAGCGGGAGGGCCAAGGGTCTACAATGAGCAGTTCTTC	CASRSVWLAGGPRVYNEQFF
TRBD1	TRBV27	TRBJ1-5	-	TGTGCCAGCAGTCCCAGACAGGACAGGCCCAATCAGCCCCAGCATTTT	CASSPRQDRPNQPQHF
-	TRBV2	TRBJ1-2	few	TGTGCCAGCATAATCCTCGTGGGAGATGGCTACACCTTC	CASIILVGDGYTF
-	TRBV11-2	TRBJ2-2	-	TGTGCCAGCAGCCGACAGGGAGGCACCGGGGAGCTGTTTTTT	CASSRQGGTGELFF
TRBD1	TRBV5-4	TRBJ1-1	-	TGTGCCAGCAGCTTGGCCGGCAGGGGGCGGGACACTGAAGCTTTCTTT	CASSLAGRGRDTEAFF
-	TRBV11-2	TRBJ1-1	-	TGTGCCAGCAGCTTAGCCCTGGCTAGTAACACTGAAGCTTTCTTT	CASSLALASNTEAFF
-	TRBV6-1	TRBJ1-3	few	TGTGCCAGCAGTCCCAGGGAATTCGGAAACACCATATATTTT	CASSPREFGNTIYF
TRBD2	TRBV19	TRBJ2-1	-	TGTGCCAGTAGTATAGTACTAGCGGGCTACAATGAGCAGTTCTTC	CASSIVLAGYNEQFF
-	TRBV6-4	TRBJ1-6	-	TGTGCCAGCAGTGACACAGGACCTCATAATTCACCCCTCCACTTT	CASSDTGPHNSPLHF
TRBD2	TRBV5-1	TRBJ2-5	-	TGCGCCAGCAGCGAAATACTAGCGGGGGCTGGGGAGACCCAGTACTTC	CASSEILAGAGETQYF
-	TRBV10-2	TRBJ2-3	-	TGCGCCAGCAGTGAGTCTACTACCGCGGGAGATACGCAGTATTTT	CASSESTTAGDTQYF
TRBD1	TRBV19	TRBJ1-5	-	TGTGCCAGTAGTTTGGACCTGGGCAGGGGGGATCAGCCCCAGCATTTT	CASSLDLGRGDQPQHF
-	TRBV5-1	TRBJ1-1	-	TGCGCCAGCAGCTTGGGAGCTGAAATGAACACTGAAGCTTTCTTT	CASSLGAEMNTEAFF
-	TRBV7-3	TRBJ1-2	-	TGTGCCAGCAGCCCGGGAGGGTCGGATGGCTACACCTTC	CASSPGGSDGYTF
-	TRBV6-1	TRBJ1-5	-	TGTGCCAGCAGCCGACAGGACAATCAGCCCCAGCATTTT	CASSRQDNQPQHF
-	TRBV6-1	TRBJ2-5	once	TGTGCCAGCAGTGACAGTTGGTTGGAGACCCAGTACTTC	CASSDSWLETQYF
TRBD1	TRBV19	TRBJ1-5	-	TGTGCCAGTACCCTCAGGGGGACAGCCTATCAGCCCCAGCATTTT	CASTLRGTAYQPQHF
-	TRBV30	TRBJ2-1	-	TGTGCCTGGGACCCCGACAGGCCTGGAGAGCAGTTCTTC	CAWDPDRPGEQFF
-	TRBV2	TRBJ1-5	-	TGTGCCAGCAGTGAAGAAGGGGGGGGTCAGCCCCAGCATTTT	CASSEEGGGQPQHF
TRBD1	TRBV10-3	TRBJ1-1	few	TGTGCCATCAGTGAAACAGGGGGCGCCCCTTTCTTT	CAISETGGAPFF
TRBD1	TRBV7-8	TRBJ1-5	-	TGTGCCAGCAGCTTCACAGGGGGCCGAGGGGATCCCCAGCATTTT	CASSFTGGRGDPQHF
-	TRBV6-6	TRBJ1-5	-	TGTGCCAGCAGCCGACAGGTCCGGGATCAGCCCCAGCATTTT	CASSRQVRDQPQHF
TRBD2	TRBV4-3	TRBJ2-3	-	TGCGCCAGCAGCCAAGAAGGTCGAGCGGGGGGGGGTGCAGCAGATACGCAGTATTTT	CASSQEGRAGGGAADTQYF
-	TRBV28	TRBJ1-5	few	TGTGCCAGCAGTCCCCCGACAGGCGCGAACTCGCCCCAGCATTTT	CASSPPTGANSPQHF
-	TRBV14	TRBJ1-2	-	TGTGCCAGCAGCGCGGGGGGAGCGTCTGGCTACACCTTC	CASSAGGASGYTF
-	TRBV6-5	TRBJ2-5	-	TGTGCCAGCAGGCGCGATAGCTTCCAAGAGACCCAGTACTTC	CASRRDSFQETQYF
-	TRBV7-2	TRBJ2-1	-	TGTGCCAGCAGCCCAAGCGGAGTGGGTGAGCAGTTCTTC	CASSPSGVGEQFF
-	TRBV2	TRBJ2-2	-	TGTGCCAGCTTCGGGAAGACCTACACCGGGGAGCTGTTTTTT	CASFGKTYTGELFF
TRBD2	TRBV5-6	TRBJ2-5	-	TGTGCCAGCAGCTTGCCACAACTAGCGGGGGGACAAGAGACCCAGTACTTC	CASSLPQLAGGQETQYF
-	TRBV2	TRBJ1-5	-	TGTGCCAGCAGTATCCGACAGGCGAGCAATCAGCCCCAGCATTTT	CASSIRQASNQPQHF
-	TRBV9	TRBJ1-4	-	TGTGCCAGCAGCGTAGAAGGAAGGGGCCCTCCAGAAGAAAAACTGTTTTTT	CASSVEGRGPPEEKLFF
TRBD1	TRBV5-1	TRBJ2-1	once	TGCGCCAGCAGCTTGGGGGACAGGTCAGAGGAGCAGTTCTTC	CASSLGDRSEEQFF
TRBD1	TRBV2	TRBJ1-5	few	TGTGCCAGCCAGGACAGGGGAAATCAGCCCCAGCATTTT	CASQDRGNQPQHF
TRBD2	TRBV23-1	TRBJ2-3	-	TGCGCCAGCGGACTACGGGGAGGGAAACCCACAGATACGCAGTATTTT	CASGLRGGKPTDTQYF
-	TRBV5-6	TRBJ2-2	-	TGTGCCAGCAGCTTGTCTTTCAGTTACACCGGGGAGCTGTTTTTT	CASSLSFSYTGELFF
TRBD1	TRBV7-8	TRBJ1-5	-	TGTGCCAGCAGCTCCCTCGGAGGGGGCGGGCAGCCCCAGCATTTT	CASSSLGGGGQPQHF